This entry lists 28 T cell receptor beta chains sequenced from one sample in a study of blood T cell repertoires in COVID-19. Clones were read by immunoSEQ multiplex PCR, and TCRdb kept only the in-frame ones, dropping some. The table records 250,000 to 300,000 clones, approximately 83% of them present only once. Sequences were obtained from PBMCs or T cells enriched from blood (not recorded which). The receptors were gathered from a man aged 45 to 65 who had recovered from COVID-19.

This chain's CDR3 is CASSPGGLGETQYF. The CDR3 DNA sequence: TGTGCCAGCAGCCCAGGGGGCCTTGGGGAGACCCAGTACTTC. This chain uses TRBV7-6 with TRBJ2-5; 8 bases are a match to TRBD1. Per germline, CDR1 SGHVS and CDR2 FNYEAQ. This CDR3 region has 14 residues. V shed 5 bases and J 5 bases; nucleotides not matched to a gene: 7. Using reference TRBV7-6 and TRBJ2-5 for the parts outside the CDR3, the full variable domain is GAGVSQSPRYKVTKRGQDVALRCDPISGHVSLYWYRQALGQGPEFLTYFNYEAQQDKSGLPNDRFSAERPEGSISTLTIQRTEQRDSAMYRCASSPGGLGETQYFGPGTRLLVL.

The V call is TRBV5-8, the J call TRBJ2-5; D perhaps matches TRBD1 (6 bases). V lost 6 bases and J lost 2, with 20 bases in between. Germline values: CDR1 SGHTS, CDR2 YDEGEE. This CDR3 contains 16 residues. The DNA for the CDR3 is TGTGCCAGCATCTCCCGATGGGACACCGGACAAGAGACCCAGTACTTC. This sequence encodes CASISRWDTGQETQYF.

The chain combines TRBV5-8 with TRBJ2-7; 7 bases are a match to TRBD1. This CDR3 comprises 14 residues. V lost 2 bases to trimming and J lost 4 bases; unmatched junction nucleotides: 6. CDR1 is SGHTS and CDR2 is YDEGEE in the germline V gene. CDR3: CASSFIQGPYEQYF. CDR3 in DNA: TGTGCCAGCAGCTTCATACAGGGGCCATACGAGCAGTACTTC.

This clone has only one observation. V and J are TRBV3-1 (or the pseudogene TRBV3-2) and TRBJ2-3; D not resolved. The CDR3 runs 13 residues. Trimming stripped 6 bases from V and 5 bases from J, with 12 bases between. Germline CDR1 LGHDT, CDR2 YNNKEL (reference sequence). This chain's CDR3 is CASSLLNGDTQYF. CDR3 coding DNA: TGTGCCAGCAGTCTCCTCAACGGAGATACGCAGTATTTT.

The rearrangement joins TRBV11-3 to TRBJ1-2; D unclear. From germline, CDR1 is SGHNT and CDR2 YENEEA. Trimming removed 5 bases from V and 5 bases from J, with 18 bases in between. The CDR3 runs 15 residues. In DNA, the CDR3 is TGTGCCAGCAGCCGCGCAGGCGGCGGAGGGTATGGCTACACCTTC. Amino acids: CASSRAGGGGYGYTF.

CDR3 in amino acids: CASSSTGRHEQYF. In DNA form, the CDR3 reads TGCGCCAGCAGTTCAACAGGGCGTCACGAGCAGTACTTC. The gene calls are TRBV5-1 and TRBJ2-7; weak D call: TRBD1 (6 bases). With 5 bases removed from V and 5 bases from J, the gap between germline ends came to 14 bases. Germline loops: CDR1 SGHRS, CDR2 YFSETQ. The CDR3 has 13 amino acids. Full variable domain (outside the CDR3, taken from reference TRBV5-1 and TRBJ2-7): KAGVTQTPRYLIKTRGQQVTLSCSPISGHRSVSWYQQTPGQGLQFLFEYFSETQRNKGNFPGRFSGRQFSNSRSEMNVSTLELGDSALYLCASSSTGRHEQYFGPGTRLTVT.

The chain joins TRBV28 to TRBJ2-3, with 9 nucleotides matching TRBD2. This CDR3 spans 15 amino acids. Germline trimming cut 6 bases from V and 6 bases from J; bases unmatched to any gene: 10. Germline V gives CDR1 MDHEN, CDR2 SYDVKM. DNA for the CDR3: TGTGCCAGCAGGGTAGCGGGAGCCCCGTCCGATACGCAGTATTTT. Its protein is CASRVAGAPSDTQYF.

This clone was detected only once. The chain is built from TRBV5-6 and TRBJ1-4; D is unclear. Germline assignment: CDR1 SGHDT and CDR2 YYEEEE. The V end was cut by 0 bases, the J end by 1 base, with 4 bases between. The CDR3 runs 14 residues. The CDR3 sequence is CASSLAGTNEKLFF. CDR3 nucleotide sequence: TGTGCCAGCAGCTTGGCCGGAACTAATGAAAAACTGTTTTTT.

V usage is TRBV5-4 and J usage is TRBJ2-1; TRBD2 matches 8 bases. The CDR3 totals 16 residues. V dropped 4 bases and J dropped 5; count of bases not matched to a gene: 11. Germline V gene data show CDR1 as SGHNT and CDR2 as YYREEE (reference sequence). The CDR3 region is CASSVQRGGRNNEQFF. The CDR3, as DNA: TGTGCCAGCAGCGTACAACGAGGCGGGAGGAACAATGAGCAGTTCTTC.

V and J are TRBV19 and TRBJ1-5; D not resolved. Trimming took 1 base from V and 3 from J, leaving 7 bases between them. The CDR3 contains 14 residues. The V gene's germline CDR1 is LNHDA and CDR2 SQIVND (reference sequence). CDR3 sequence: CASSIGQANQPQHF. CDR3 DNA: TGTGCCAGTAGTATAGGGCAGGCCAATCAGCCCCAGCATTTT.

V gene TRBV25-1 combines with J gene TRBJ1-5; D gene unclear. The CDR3 is made up of 15 amino acids. Trimming took 2 bases from V and 0 from J, leaving 8 bases between them. The germline V gene encodes CDR1 MGHDK and CDR2 SYGVNS. CDR3 sequence reads: CASSEGLYSNQPQHF. The CDR3 DNA follows: TGTGCCAGCAGTGAAGGGCTTTATAGCAATCAGCCCCAGCATTTT.

The rearrangement joins TRBV5-1 to TRBJ1-4; 8 nucleotides agree with TRBD1. CDR3 length: 15 amino acids. The germline gives CDR1 SGHRS, CDR2 YFSETQ. With V trimmed by 3 bases and J by 3 bases, 4 bases remained unmatched. Written as DNA, the CDR3 is TGCGCCAGCAGCTGGCAGGGGGCCCCTAATGAAAAACTGTTTTTT. As protein: CASSWQGAPNEKLFF.

This chain uses TRBV7-8 with TRBJ1-1; D is unclear. The germline V and J ends were trimmed by 1 base and 6 bases, with 9 bases remaining between them. This CDR3 has 13 residues. Germline CDR1 is SGHVS and CDR2 is FQNEAQ. The CDR3 coding sequence is TGTGCCAGCAGCTTAGGCGGCTTCGCTGAAGCTTTCTTT. Translation: CASSLGGFAEAFF. The full variable domain, rest sourced from reference TRBV7-8 and TRBJ1-1, is GAGVSQSPRYKVAKRGQDVALRCDPISGHVSLFWYQQALGQGPEFLTYFQNEAQLDKSGLPSDRFFAERPEGSVSTLKIQRTQQEDSAVYLCASSLGGFAEAFFGQGTRLTVV.

Only a few counts were recorded for this clone. This sequence joins TRBV11-3 and TRBJ2-1, with D maybe TRBD2 (7 bases). The germline V and J ends were trimmed by 5 bases and 8 bases, with 19 bases remaining between them. CDR1 and CDR2 from the germline V gene are SGHNT and YENEEA. This CDR3 is built from 15 residues. The CDR3 region has the DNA TGTGCCAGCAGCGATGGGGGGGCCTCCGGGGATGAGCAGTTCTTC. This gives the protein CASSDGGASGDEQFF.

The V call is TRBV7-9, the J call TRBJ2-2, with D maybe TRBD2 (5 bases). The CDR3 is 15 residues long. V lost 6 bases and J 6 bases, leaving 17 bases between the germline ends. Germline lookup yields CDR1 SEHNR and CDR2 FQNEAQ (reference sequence). In nucleotides, the CDR3 is TGTGCCAGCAGGGACGGAGGAGGCCCCCCCGGGGAGCTGTTTTTT. Translated: CASRDGGGPPGELFF.

Concerning this clone: This sample also contains other DNA sequences that code for the same CDR3. The genes are TRBV6-5 and TRBJ1-2; tentative D call: TRBD1 (5 bases). Germline V gene lookup returns CDR1 MNHEY and CDR2 SVGAGI. This CDR3 has 13 residues. Trimming shortened V by 6 bases and J by 5 bases, and 13 bases separated the two germline ends. The CDR3 loop reads CASSPNGGYGYTF. The DNA of the CDR3 is TGTGCCAGCAGCCCCAACGGGGGGTATGGCTACACCTTC.

The chain uses TRBV2 and TRBJ1-3, with 8 bases lining up with TRBD1. The CDR3 extends over 17 amino acids. The V and J ends lost 7 bases and 4 bases, in that order; junction bases with no gene match: 15. Germline CDR1 and CDR2: SNHLY and FYNNEI. CDR3 amino acids: CASIFPVGQGSGNTIYF. For the CDR3, the DNA is TGTGCCAGCATTTTCCCGGTCGGACAGGGCTCGGGAAACACCATATATTTT.

The rearrangement joins TRBV7-2 to TRBJ2-7; TRBD2 might be the D (7 bases). CDR1 and CDR2 from the germline V gene are SGHTA and FQGNSA. This CDR3 is built from 14 residues. Trimming removed 5 bases at V and 3 bases at J, with 14 bases between. The CDR3 spells CASSPRGLGYEQYF. Here the CDR3 DNA reads TGTGCCAGCAGCCCGCGGGGGCTGGGCTACGAGCAGTACTTC. Filled out from reference TRBV7-2 and TRBJ2-7, the complete variable domain reads GAGVSQSPSNKVTEKGKDVELRCDPISGHTALYWYRQSLGQGLEFLIYFQGNSAPDKSGLPSDRFSAERTGGSVSTLTIQRTQQEDSAVYLCASSPRGLGYEQYFGPGTRLTVT.

The chain couples TRBV5-1 to TRBJ1-5; D may be TRBD1 (5 bases). V lost 0 bases to trimming and J lost 1 base, with 8 bases between them. Germline V gene sequence: CDR1 SGHRS, CDR2 YFSETQ. The CDR3 loop spans 15 amino acids. CDR3 bases: TGCGCCAGCAGCTTGGGGAGGGGAAGCAATCAGCCCCAGCATTTT. It codes for CASSLGRGSNQPQHF.

V and J are TRBV10-1 and TRBJ2-4, with 7 bases lining up with TRBD1. V trimming: 6 bases; J trimming: 0 bases; junction bases outside the gene matches: 8. This CDR3 is built from 16 residues. Germline assignment: CDR1 WNHNN and CDR2 SYGVQD (reference sequence). As DNA, the CDR3 is TGCGCCAGCAGCCCGGACAGGCTACAAGCCAAAAACATTCAGTACTTC. Its protein product is CASSPDRLQAKNIQYF.

The chain combines TRBV2 with TRBJ1-6, with a weak D call TRBD1 (6 bases). V was trimmed by 8 bases and J by 10 bases, leaving 21 bases between them. This CDR3 region has 15 residues. Per germline, CDR1 SNHLY and CDR2 FYNNEI. The CDR3 sequence is CASGLEGGAKSPLHF. The CDR3 DNA is TGTGCCAGCGGGCTCGAGGGGGGGGCAAAATCACCCCTCCACTTT.

The CDR3 coding sequence is TGTGCCAGCAGCCAAGGAGTCTGGAACAGGGGTCCTTCTGGAAACACCATATATTTT. Protein product: CASSQGVWNRGPSGNTIYF. The genes are TRBV3-1 (or the pseudogene TRBV3-2) and TRBJ1-3; TRBD1 aligns across 7 bases. The CDR3 totals 19 residues. Germline V CDR1 and CDR2: LGHDT, YNNKEL (reference sequence). V gave up 1 base and J gave up 1 base; unmatched junction bases: 13.

V gene TRBV6-5 combines with J gene TRBJ1-1, with TRBD1 matching over 7 bases. J was trimmed by 0 bases and V by 6 bases; bases with no gene match: 7. Germline V gene lookup returns CDR1 MNHEY and CDR2 SVGAGI. The CDR3 is made up of 15 amino acids. CDR3 nucleotides: TGTGCCAGCAGGGGTGACAGGGAGATGAACACTGAAGCTTTCTTT. Translating it yields CASRGDREMNTEAFF.

This chain connects TRBV27 to TRBJ1-2; D is ambiguous. The V end was cut by 2 bases, the J end by 2 bases, with 12 bases between. In germline, CDR1 is MNHEY, CDR2 SMNVEV (reference sequence). CDR3 length: 15 residues. The CDR3 sequence is CASSLISESNYGYTF. Written as DNA, the CDR3 is TGTGCCAGCAGTTTAATTAGTGAATCGAACTATGGCTACACCTTC.

The V call is TRBV5-5, the J call TRBJ1-5, with a weak D call TRBD1 (5 bases). The V end lost 2 bases, the J end lost 5 bases, and 11 bases lay between the germline ends. Germline values: CDR1 SGHKS, CDR2 YYEKEE (reference sequence). The CDR3 has 14 amino acids. The CDR3 reads CASSLMGRDQPQHF. The CDR3 DNA follows: TGTGCCAGCAGCTTAATGGGGCGCGATCAGCCCCAGCATTTT.

V is TRBV28 and J is TRBJ2-1; TRBD2 might be the D (5 bases). Germline assignment: CDR1 MDHEN and CDR2 SYDVKM. V was cut by 5 bases and J by 7 bases, with 18 bases left in between. This CDR3 is 15 amino acids long. The chain's CDR3 is CASSPLSGEGNEQFF. The CDR3 DNA follows: TGTGCCAGCAGTCCACTGTCCGGAGAGGGTAATGAGCAGTTCTTC. Complete variable domain (other parts from reference TRBV28 and TRBJ2-1): DVKVTQSSRYLVKRTGEKVFLECVQDMDHENMFWYRQDPGLGLRLIYFSYDVKMKEKGDIPEGYSVSREKKERFSLILESASTNQTSMYLCASSPLSGEGNEQFFGPGTRLTVL.

V gene TRBV5-1 combines with J gene TRBJ2-7; D uncertain. The CDR3 consists of 14 residues. V was cut by 2 bases and J by 1 base, with 10 bases left in between. Germline values: CDR1 SGHRS, CDR2 YFSETQ. The CDR3 bases are TGCGCCAGCAGCTTTACACAGCCATCCTACGAGCAGTACTTC. Its translation: CASSFTQPSYEQYF.

V usage is TRBV6-4 and J usage is TRBJ1-6; the match to TRBD1 covers 7 bases. The ends lost 4 bases at V and 5 bases at J; junction bases unmatched: 2. The CDR3 has 14 residues. CDR1 is MRHNA and CDR2 is SNTAGT in the germline V gene. The CDR3 coding sequence is TGTGCCAGCAGTGCAGGGGGAAATAATTCACCCCTCCACTTT. Amino acid sequence: CASSAGGNNSPLHF.